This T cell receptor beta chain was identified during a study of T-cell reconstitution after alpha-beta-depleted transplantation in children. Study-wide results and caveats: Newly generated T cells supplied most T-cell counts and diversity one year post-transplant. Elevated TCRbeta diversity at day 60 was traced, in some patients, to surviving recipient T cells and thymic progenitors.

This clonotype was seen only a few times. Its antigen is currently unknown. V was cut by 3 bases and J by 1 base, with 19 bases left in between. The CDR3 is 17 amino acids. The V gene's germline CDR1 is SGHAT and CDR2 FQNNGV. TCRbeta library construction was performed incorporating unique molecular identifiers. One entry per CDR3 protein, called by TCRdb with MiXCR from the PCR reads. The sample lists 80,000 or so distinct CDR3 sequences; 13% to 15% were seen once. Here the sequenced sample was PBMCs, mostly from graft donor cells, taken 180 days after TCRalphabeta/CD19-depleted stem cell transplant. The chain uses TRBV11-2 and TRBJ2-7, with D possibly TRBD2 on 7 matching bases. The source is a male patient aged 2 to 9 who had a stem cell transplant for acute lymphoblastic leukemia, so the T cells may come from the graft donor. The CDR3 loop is CASSFHGGRWDSYEQYF. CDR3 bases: TGTGCCAGCAGCTTTCACGGGGGGCGATGGGATTCCTACGAGCAGTACTTC.